A single sample is the source of the 16 T cell receptor beta chains below, sequenced in a study of cytomegalovirus exposure and HLA in healthy donors. Use of 60 Vbeta and 13 Jbeta primers characterized the PCR. The assay was immunoSEQ multiplex PCR, and TCRdb's table has in-frame clones only and misses some. The sample table sets out approximately 100,000 clones. Material for sequencing was PBMCs. Source of these receptors: a man aged 50-60 years in good health and CMV-seropositive.

The chain combines TRBV6-6 with TRBJ2-1, with 8 bases lining up with TRBD2. The CDR3 runs to 14 residues. Germline V gene lookup returns CDR1 MNHNY and CDR2 SVGAGI (reference sequence). The V segment lost 10 bases and the J segment 6 bases; nucleotides outside the gene matches: 11. CDR3 coding DNA: TGTGCCACCCTGGGAAGCGGGAGTTCCAATGAGCAGTTCTTC. Protein: CATLGSGSSNEQFF.

CDR3 DNA: TGTGCCAGCAGTGAATGGGAGCGGGAGAGGAATGAGCAGTTCTTC. It encodes CASSEWERERNEQFF. V gene TRBV6-4 combines with J gene TRBJ2-1, with TRBD2 matching over 8 bases. J gave up 7 bases and V 3 bases, and 8 bases lay outside the gene matches. The length of the CDR3 is 15 residues. Looked up from germline, CDR1 is MRHNA and CDR2 is SNTAGT.

The chain joins TRBV19 to TRBJ1-2; 9 bases map to TRBD1. CDR1 is LNHDA and CDR2 is SQIVND in the germline V gene (reference sequence). The CDR3 has 17 residues. V lost 6 bases to trimming and J lost 5 bases; unmatched junction nucleotides: 16. The CDR3 protein is CASSRIPGTGKGYGYTF. The CDR3 bases are TGTGCCAGTAGCCGAATCCCCGGGACAGGGAAGGGGTATGGCTACACCTTC.

The chain joins TRBV10-2 to TRBJ2-5, with TRBD2 matching over 12 bases. This CDR3 is 15 amino acids long. The V and J ends lost 4 bases and 4 bases, in that order; junction bases with no gene match: 4. Germline V CDR1 and CDR2: WSHSY, SAAADI. The CDR3: CASSATSGSRETQYF. The CDR3, as DNA: TGCGCCAGCAGTGCGACTAGCGGGAGTCGAGAGACCCAGTACTTC.

V usage is TRBV6-5 and J usage is TRBJ2-2, with TRBD2 as a possible D gene (6 bases). Trimming left V 5 bases short and J 2 bases short, with 9 bases between. This CDR3 has 14 residues. Germline CDR1 is MNHEY and CDR2 is SVGAGI. CDR3: CASSGGTNTGELFF. Written as DNA, the CDR3 is TGTGCCAGCAGTGGCGGGACTAACACCGGGGAGCTGTTTTTT.

This rearrangement joins TRBV9 to TRBJ2-3, with TRBD2 matching over 11 bases. The trim removed 3 bases at V and 12 bases at J, leaving 12 bases unmatched. The CDR3 loop spans 15 amino acids. The germline gives CDR1 SGDLS, CDR2 YYNGEE. CDR3 in amino acids: CASSAGLAVQGAQYF. CDR3 bases: TGTGCCAGCAGCGCGGGACTAGCGGTCCAAGGGGCACAGTATTTT. The complete variable domain, with remaining parts taken from reference TRBV9 and TRBJ2-3, reads DSGVTQTPKHLITATGQRVTLRCSPRSGDLSVYWYQQSLDQGLQFLIQYYNGEERAKGNILERFSAQQFPDLHSELNLSSLELGDSALYFCASSAGLAVQGAQYFGPGTRLTVL.

V is TRBV28 and J is TRBJ1-2; the D gene is possibly TRBD1 (5 bases). Germline CDR1 is MDHEN and CDR2 is SYDVKM. The CDR3 is 13 residues long. The V end lost 6 bases, the J end lost 8 bases, and 16 bases lay between the germline ends. For the CDR3, the DNA is TGTGCCAGCAGCAAAGTACTGCGGGACGGCTACACCTTC. The encoded protein is CASSKVLRDGYTF.

The chain carries TRBV7-9 and TRBJ1-1; no clear D. The CDR3 loop spans 14 amino acids. V lost 5 bases, J lost 2 bases, and 12 bases lay in between. Germline V gives CDR1 SEHNR, CDR2 FQNEAQ (reference sequence). In nucleotides, the CDR3 is TGTGCCAGCAGCCCCAGGTTGATTAACACTGAAGCTTTCTTT. Translation: CASSPRLINTEAFF. The full variable domain, with the rest looked up from reference TRBV7-9 and TRBJ1-1, is DTGVSQNPRHKITKRGQNVTFRCDPISEHNRLYWYRQTLGQGPEFLTYFQNEAQLEKSRLLSDRFSAERPKGSFSTLEIQRTEQGDSAMYLCASSPRLINTEAFFGQGTRLTVV.

This rearrangement joins TRBV5-6 to TRBJ1-1; TRBD1 matches 7 bases. CDR1 and CDR2 (germline): SGHDT, YYEEEE. The ends lost 4 bases at V and 6 bases at J; junction bases unmatched: 12. CDR3 length: 15 amino acids. The CDR3: CASSPYDRAVAEAFF. CDR3 in DNA: TGTGCCAGCAGCCCCTACGACAGGGCGGTTGCTGAAGCTTTCTTT.

As to this clone: The same CDR3 also results from other DNA sequences found in this sample. CDR3 in DNA: TGTGCCAGCAGCTTACAGGGAGATACTAACTATGGCTACACCTTC. This translates into CASSLQGDTNYGYTF. The chain couples TRBV5-6 to TRBJ1-2; perhaps TRBD1 as D (6 bases). Trimming took 2 bases from V and 0 from J, leaving 11 bases between them. This CDR3 has 15 residues. CDR1 is SGHDT and CDR2 is YYEEEE in the germline V gene. The full variable domain, its missing parts supplied by reference TRBV5-6 and TRBJ1-2, is DAGVTQSPTHLIKTRGQQVTLRCSPKSGHDTVSWYQQALGQGPQFIFQYYEEEERQRGNFPDRFSGHQFPNYSSELNVNALLLGDSALYLCASSLQGDTNYGYTFGSGTRLTVV.

The chain is built from TRBV25-1 and TRBJ2-5; 7 bases line up with TRBD2. Trimming took 4 bases from V and 1 from J; bases not matched to a gene: 3. This CDR3 spans 14 amino acids. The germline gives CDR1 MGHDK, CDR2 SYGVNS. Here the CDR3 reads CASSVAGPQETQYF. The CDR3 DNA sequence: TGTGCCAGCAGTGTAGCGGGCCCCCAAGAGACCCAGTACTTC.

The V and J genes are TRBV19 and TRBJ1-1; D not certain. V lost 6 bases to trimming and J lost 1 base, with 9 bases between them. The CDR3 is 13 amino acids. Germline CDR1 LNHDA, CDR2 SQIVND (reference sequence). The CDR3 loop reads CASRTYPNTEAFF. Written as DNA, the CDR3 is TGTGCCAGTAGGACATATCCGAACACTGAAGCTTTCTTT.

The genes are TRBV6-5 and TRBJ2-1, with 13 bases aligning to TRBD2. CDR1 and CDR2 (germline): MNHEY, SVGAGI. The CDR3 has 15 residues. V shed 2 bases, J shed 9 bases, and the junction held 4 bases outside the gene matches. The CDR3 DNA sequence: TGTGCCAGCAGTTACGGGACTAGCGGGATCCGTGAGCAGTTCTTC. Protein sequence: CASSYGTSGIREQFF.

The J gene is TRBJ1-5, the V gene TRBV18; 7 positions agree with TRBD1. Unmatched junction bases numbered 12, after V lost 4 bases and J lost 6 bases. Germline CDR1 reads KGHSH; CDR2 reads LQKENI. This CDR3 contains 16 residues. The CDR3 region is CASSHGTAGGPQPQHF. The CDR3 coding sequence is TGTGCCAGCTCACACGGGACAGCGGGGGGTCCTCAGCCCCAGCATTTT.

This chain joins TRBV7-9 and TRBJ2-3; 11 bases are a match to TRBD2. CDR3 size: 15 residues. V trimming: 8 bases; J trimming: 5 bases; junction bases outside the gene matches: 9. In germline, CDR1 is SEHNR, CDR2 FQNEAQ (reference sequence). The CDR3 DNA is TGTGCCAGCGGTAGCGGGAGGGCCCCGGGAGATACGCAGTATTTT. Amino acids: CASGSGRAPGDTQYF.

This rearrangement joins TRBV6-5 to TRBJ1-3; 9 positions match TRBD1. The junction had 5 bases not matched to a gene; V was cut back by 4 bases and J by 4 bases. Germline CDR1 MNHEY, CDR2 SVGAGI. CDR3 length equals 15 residues. CDR3 in amino acids: CASSSGTGSGNTIYF. Written as DNA, the CDR3 is TGTGCCAGCAGTTCCGGGACAGGGAGCGGAAACACCATATATTTT.